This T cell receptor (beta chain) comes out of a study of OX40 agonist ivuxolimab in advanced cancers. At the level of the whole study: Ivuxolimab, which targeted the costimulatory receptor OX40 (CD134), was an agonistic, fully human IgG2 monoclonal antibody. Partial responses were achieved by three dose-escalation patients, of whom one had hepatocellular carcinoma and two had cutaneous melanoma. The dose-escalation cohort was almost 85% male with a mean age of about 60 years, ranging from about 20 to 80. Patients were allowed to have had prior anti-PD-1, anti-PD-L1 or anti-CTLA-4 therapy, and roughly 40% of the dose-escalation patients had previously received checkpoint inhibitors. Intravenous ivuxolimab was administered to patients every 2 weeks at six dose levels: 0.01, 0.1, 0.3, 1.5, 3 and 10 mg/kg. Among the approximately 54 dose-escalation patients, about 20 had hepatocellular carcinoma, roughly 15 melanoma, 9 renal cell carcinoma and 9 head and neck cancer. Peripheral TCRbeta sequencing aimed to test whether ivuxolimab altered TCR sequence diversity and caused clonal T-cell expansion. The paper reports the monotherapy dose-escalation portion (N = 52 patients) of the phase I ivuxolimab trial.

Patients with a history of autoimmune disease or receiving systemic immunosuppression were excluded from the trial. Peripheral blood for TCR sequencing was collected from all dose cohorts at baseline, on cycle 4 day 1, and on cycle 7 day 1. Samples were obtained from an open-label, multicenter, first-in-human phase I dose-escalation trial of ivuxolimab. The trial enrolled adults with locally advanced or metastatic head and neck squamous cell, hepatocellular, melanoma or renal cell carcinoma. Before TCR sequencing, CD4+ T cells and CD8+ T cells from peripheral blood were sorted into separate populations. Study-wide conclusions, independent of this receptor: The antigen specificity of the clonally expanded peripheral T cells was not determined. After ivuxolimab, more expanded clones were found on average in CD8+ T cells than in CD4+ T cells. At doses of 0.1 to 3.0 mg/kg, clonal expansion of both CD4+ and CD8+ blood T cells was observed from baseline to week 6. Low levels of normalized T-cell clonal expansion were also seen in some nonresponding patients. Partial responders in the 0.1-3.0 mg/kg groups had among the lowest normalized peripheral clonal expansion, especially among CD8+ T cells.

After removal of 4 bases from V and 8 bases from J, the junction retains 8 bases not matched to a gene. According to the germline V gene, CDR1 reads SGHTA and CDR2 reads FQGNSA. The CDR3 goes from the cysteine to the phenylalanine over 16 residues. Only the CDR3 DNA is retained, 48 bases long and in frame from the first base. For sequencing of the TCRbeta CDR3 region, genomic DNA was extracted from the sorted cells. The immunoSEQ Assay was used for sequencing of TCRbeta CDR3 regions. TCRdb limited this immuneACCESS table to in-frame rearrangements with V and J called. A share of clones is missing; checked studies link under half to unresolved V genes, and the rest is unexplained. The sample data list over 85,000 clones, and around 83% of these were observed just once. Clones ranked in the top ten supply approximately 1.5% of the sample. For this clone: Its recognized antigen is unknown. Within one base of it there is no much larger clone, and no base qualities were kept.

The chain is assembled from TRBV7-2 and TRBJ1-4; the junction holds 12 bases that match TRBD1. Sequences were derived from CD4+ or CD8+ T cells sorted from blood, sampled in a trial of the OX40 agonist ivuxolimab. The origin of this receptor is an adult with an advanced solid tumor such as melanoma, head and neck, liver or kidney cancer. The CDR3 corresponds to CASSSLGQGAVEKLFF. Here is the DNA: TGTGCCAGCAGCTCTCTGGGACAGGGGGCCGTAGAAAAACTGTTTTTT.